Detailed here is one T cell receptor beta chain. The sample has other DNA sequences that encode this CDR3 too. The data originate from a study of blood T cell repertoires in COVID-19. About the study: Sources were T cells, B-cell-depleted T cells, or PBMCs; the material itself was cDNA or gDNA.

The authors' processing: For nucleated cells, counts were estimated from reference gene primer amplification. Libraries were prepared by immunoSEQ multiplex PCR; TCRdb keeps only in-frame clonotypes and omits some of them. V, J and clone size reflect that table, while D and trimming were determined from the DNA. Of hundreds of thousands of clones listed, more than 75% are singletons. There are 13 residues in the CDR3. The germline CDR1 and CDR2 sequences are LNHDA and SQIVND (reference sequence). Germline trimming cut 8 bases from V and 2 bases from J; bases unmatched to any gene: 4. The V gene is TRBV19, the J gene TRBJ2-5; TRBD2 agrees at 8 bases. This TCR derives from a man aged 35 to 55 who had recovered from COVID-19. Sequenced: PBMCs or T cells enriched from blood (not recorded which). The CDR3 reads CASSGGRQETQYF. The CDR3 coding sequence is TGTGCCAGTTCGGGAGGGAGGCAAGAGACCCAGTACTTC.